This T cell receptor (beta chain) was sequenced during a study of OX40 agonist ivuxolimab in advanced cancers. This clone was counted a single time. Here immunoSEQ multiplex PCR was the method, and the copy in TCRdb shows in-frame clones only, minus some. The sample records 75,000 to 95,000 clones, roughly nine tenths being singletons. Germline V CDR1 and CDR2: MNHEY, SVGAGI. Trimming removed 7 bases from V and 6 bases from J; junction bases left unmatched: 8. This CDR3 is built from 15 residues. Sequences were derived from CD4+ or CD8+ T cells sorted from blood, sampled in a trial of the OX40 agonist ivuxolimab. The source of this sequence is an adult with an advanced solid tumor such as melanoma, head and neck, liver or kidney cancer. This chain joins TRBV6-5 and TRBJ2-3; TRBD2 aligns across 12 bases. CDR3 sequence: CASTPASGGADTQYF. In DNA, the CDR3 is TGTGCCAGCACCCCAGCTAGCGGGGGGGCGGATACGCAGTATTTT.